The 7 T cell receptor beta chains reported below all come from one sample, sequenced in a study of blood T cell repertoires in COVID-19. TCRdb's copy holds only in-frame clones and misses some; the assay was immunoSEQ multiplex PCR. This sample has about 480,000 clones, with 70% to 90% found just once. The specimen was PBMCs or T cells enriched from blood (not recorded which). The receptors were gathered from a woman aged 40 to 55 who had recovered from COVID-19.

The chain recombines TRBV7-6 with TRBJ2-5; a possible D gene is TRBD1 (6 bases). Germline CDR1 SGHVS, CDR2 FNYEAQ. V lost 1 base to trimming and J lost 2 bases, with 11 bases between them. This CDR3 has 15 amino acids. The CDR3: CASSLGRTVQETQYF. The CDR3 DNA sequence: TGTGCCAGCAGCTTAGGGCGGACAGTTCAAGAGACCCAGTACTTC.

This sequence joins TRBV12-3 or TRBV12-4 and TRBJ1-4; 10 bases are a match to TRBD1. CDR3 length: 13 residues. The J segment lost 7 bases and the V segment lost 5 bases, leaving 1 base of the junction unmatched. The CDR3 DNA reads TGTGCCAGCAGTGACAGGGGGCTTGAAAAACTGTTTTTT. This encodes CASSDRGLEKLFF.

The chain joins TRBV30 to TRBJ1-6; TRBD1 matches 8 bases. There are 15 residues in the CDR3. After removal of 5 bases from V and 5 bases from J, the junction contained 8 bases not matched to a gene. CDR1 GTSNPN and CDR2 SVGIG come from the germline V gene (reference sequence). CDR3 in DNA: TGTGCCTGGGAACTTGGACAGGGTCATAATTCACCCCTCCACTTT. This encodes CAWELGQGHNSPLHF.

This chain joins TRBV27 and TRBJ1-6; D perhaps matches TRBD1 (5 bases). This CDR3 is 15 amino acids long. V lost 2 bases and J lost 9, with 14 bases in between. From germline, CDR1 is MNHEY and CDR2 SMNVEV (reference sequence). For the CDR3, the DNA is TGTGCCAGCAGTTTACGGGGGGTAGTCCGTTCACCCCTCCACTTT. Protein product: CASSLRGVVRSPLHF.

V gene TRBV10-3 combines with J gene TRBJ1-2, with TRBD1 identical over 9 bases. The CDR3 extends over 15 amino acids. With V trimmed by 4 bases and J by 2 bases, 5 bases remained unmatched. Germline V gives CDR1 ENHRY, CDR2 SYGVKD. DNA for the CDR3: TGTGCCATCAGTGCGTTAGGGACAGGGAACTATGGCTACACCTTC. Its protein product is CAISALGTGNYGYTF.

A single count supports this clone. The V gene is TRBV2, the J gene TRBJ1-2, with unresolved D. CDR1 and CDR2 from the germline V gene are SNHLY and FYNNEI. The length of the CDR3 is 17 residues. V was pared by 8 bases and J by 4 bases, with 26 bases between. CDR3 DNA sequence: TGTGCCAGCGCTACCACCATTATACGGGGATTTATCTATGGCTACACCTTC. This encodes CASATTIIRGFIYGYTF.

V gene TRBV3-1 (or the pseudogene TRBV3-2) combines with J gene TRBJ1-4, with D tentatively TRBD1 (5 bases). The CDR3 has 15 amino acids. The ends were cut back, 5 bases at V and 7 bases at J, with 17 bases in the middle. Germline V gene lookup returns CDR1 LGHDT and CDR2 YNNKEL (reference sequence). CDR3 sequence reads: CASSGGPNGAEKLFF. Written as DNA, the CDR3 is TGTGCCAGCAGCGGAGGGCCGAATGGGGCTGAAAAACTGTTTTTT.